This T cell receptor (beta chain) emerged from a study of T-cell reconstitution after alpha-beta-depleted transplantation in children. Study results and limitations: As was reported, about two months after transplant, alpha-beta T cells came from several hundred expanded graft clones.

The CDR3 length is 15 residues. Trimming took 4 bases from V and 3 from J; bases not matched to a gene: 11. Germline V gives CDR1 SQVTM, CDR2 ANQGSEA. A TCRbeta library incorporating unique molecular identifiers was prepared. Via MiXCR, TCRdb re-called the PCR reads, giving one row per CDR3 protein. In the table there are 140,000 or so distinct CDR3 sequences, roughly 9% of which are singletons. At least ten counts were recorded for this clonotype. Its antigen is not identified. The sequence derives from a female patient younger than 10 who had a stem cell transplant for congenital amegakaryocytic thrombocytopenia, so the T cells may come from the graft donor. The starting material was PBMCs, mostly from graft donor cells, obtained 180 days after TCRalphabeta/CD19-depleted stem cell transplant. The V and J genes are TRBV29-1 and TRBJ2-5; 7 positions agree with TRBD2. This CDR3 reads CSVVFGGGNKETQYF. For the CDR3, the DNA is TGCAGCGTTGTTTTCGGCGGGGGTAACAAAGAGACCCAGTACTTC.